The clone carrying this TCR beta chain was seen ten or more times. Its matching antigen is unknown. The data were obtained in a study of Graves' ophthalmopathy and Graves' hyperthyroidism. From RNA, the CDR3 regions of TCR beta chains were amplified and sequenced. First-round RT-PCR employed HTBI primers, with a second-round multiplex PCR after it. TCRdb reprocessed the multiplex PCR reads via MiXCR and lists one record per CDR3 protein. In the table there are 200,000 to 250,000 distinct CDR3 sequences, 20% to 25% of which are singletons. The starting material, more than 8 ml of fresh peripheral blood, provided the PBMCs. Germline CDR1 is LGHNT and CDR2 is FRNRAP. V was cut by 6 bases and J by 0 bases, with 11 bases left in between. The CDR3 is 14 amino acids. Whole-study results and caveats: Separation of ophthalmopathy from stable hyperthyroidism was achieved by a 13-signature model, at about 90% sensitivity and roughly 80% specificity. This model predicted ophthalmopathy progression (sensitivity about 67%, specificity about 73%). Most expanded clonotypes in thyroid above 0.001 frequency also showed up in blood.

Sequencing was performed on peripheral blood. The receptor was derived from a woman in her 50s with Graves' ophthalmopathy. The V and J genes are TRBV12-5 and TRBJ1-2; no definite D call. The CDR3 DNA reads as TGTGCTAGTGGCTACGGGCCCGCTAACTATGGCTACACCTTC. Translating it yields CASGYGPANYGYTF.